The 27 T cell receptor beta chains presented below share a single source sample, sequenced in a study of T cells in Graves' hyperthyroidism and ophthalmopathy. The CDR3 regions of TCR beta were amplified from RNA transcripts. The HTBI set primed first-round TCR CDR3 RT-PCR. MiXCR, run by TCRdb on the multiplex PCR reads, gives a single entry per CDR3 protein. The top ten clones hold about 12% of a sample with around 600,000 distinct CDR3 sequences, more than 14% of them seen once. Sequencing input: blood. These receptors were collected from a woman between 50 and 59 years old with Graves' ophthalmopathy.

This clonotype showed up many times. The chain links TRBV11-3 to TRBJ2-1; D remains ambiguous. From germline, CDR1 is SGHNT and CDR2 YENEEA. V was shortened by 5 bases and J by 0 bases, with 11 bases between the two germline ends. This CDR3 spans 15 amino acids. The CDR3 bases are TGTGCCAGCAGCGTCGATAGACACTCCTACAATGAGCAGTTCTTC. Protein sequence: CASSVDRHSYNEQFF.

The chain employs TRBV29-1 and TRBJ2-2, with 9 positions matching TRBD1. Germline V gene sequence: CDR1 SQVTM, CDR2 ANQGSEA. The CDR3 totals 14 residues. After removal of 6 bases from V and 4 bases from J, the junction contained 6 bases not matched to a gene. Here the CDR3 reads CSVGTGIVTGELFF. As DNA, the CDR3 is TGCAGCGTCGGGACAGGGATAGTCACCGGGGAGCTGTTTTTT.

Many counts were recorded for this clonotype. The rearrangement uses TRBV12-3 or TRBV12-4 and TRBJ2-7; no clear D gene. Trimming removed 1 base at V and 3 bases at J, with 7 bases between. CDR3 length equals 13 residues. This chain's CDR3 is CASSLDTNYEQYF. The CDR3 coding sequence is TGTGCCAGCAGTTTAGACACCAACTACGAGCAGTACTTC.

This clonotype came up many times. This chain connects TRBV28 to TRBJ2-7, with 10 nucleotides matching TRBD1. The ends lost 6 bases at V and 6 bases at J; junction bases unmatched: 5. The germline V gene has CDR1 MDHEN and CDR2 SYDVKM. This CDR3 spans 13 amino acids. The CDR3 nucleotides are TGTGCCAGCAGAGGGACAGGGGTAAGCGAGCAGTACTTC. It translates to CASRGTGVSEQYF.

This clonotype was seen repeatedly, ten times or more. The rearrangement joins TRBV20-1 to TRBJ2-5; TRBD1 agrees at 8 bases. CDR3 length: 11 amino acids. Per the germline V gene, CDR1 is DFQATT and CDR2 is SNEGSKA (reference sequence). The V segment lost 5 bases and the J segment 13 bases; nucleotides outside the gene matches: 9. The DNA of the CDR3 is TGCAGTGCTGGCACTGGACAGGGCCGGTACTTC. Protein: CSAGTGQGRYF.

This clonotype was observed many times. The genes are TRBV11-3 and TRBJ2-2, with 7 bases matching TRBD2. There are 15 residues in the CDR3. Germline V gives CDR1 SGHNT, CDR2 YENEEA. V shed 4 bases, J shed 5 bases, and the junction held 7 bases outside the gene matches. The CDR3 loop reads CASSWGGRGTGELFF. The CDR3, as DNA: TGTGCCAGCAGCTGGGGCGGGAGAGGGACCGGGGAGCTGTTTTTT.

This clonotype was observed a few times. The chain is built from TRBV6-1 and TRBJ1-1, with no clear D. Per germline, CDR1 MNHNS and CDR2 SASEGT. The CDR3 extends over 12 amino acids. Deletions cut 4 bases from V and 4 bases from J, with 7 bases between. The CDR3 here is CASSGSSTEAFF. CDR3 DNA: TGTGCCAGCAGTGGGTCCTCCACTGAAGCTTTCTTT.

This clonotype was seen more than once but under ten times. The V and J genes are TRBV19 and TRBJ2-7, with 13 bases matching TRBD2. This CDR3 contains 16 residues. Unmatched junction bases numbered 6, after V lost 5 bases and J lost 2 bases. Germline assignment: CDR1 LNHDA and CDR2 SQIVND (reference sequence). Written as DNA, the CDR3 is TGTGCCAGTAGTCTAAGTGGGACTAGCGGGACCTACGAGCAGTACTTC. Protein: CASSLSGTSGTYEQYF.

This clonotype was picked up many times. The chain couples TRBV5-1 to TRBJ2-1, with 14 bases fitting TRBD2. This CDR3 spans 21 amino acids. V was clipped by 2 bases and J by 6 bases; unmatched bases: 19. Germline V CDR1 and CDR2: SGHRS, YFSETQ. CDR3 protein: CASSLHTIKGTSGGLRNEQFF. In DNA, the CDR3 is TGCGCCAGCAGCTTACACACGATAAAAGGGACTAGCGGGGGCCTCCGCAATGAGCAGTTCTTC. Full variable domain (rest looked up from reference TRBV5-1 and TRBJ2-1): KAGVTQTPRYLIKTRGQQVTLSCSPISGHRSVSWYQQTPGQGLQFLFEYFSETQRNKGNFPGRFSGRQFSNSRSEMNVSTLELGDSALYLCASSLHTIKGTSGGLRNEQFFGPGTRLTVL.

This clonotype was counted at least ten times. The chain carries TRBV6-1 and TRBJ2-1; TRBD2 agrees at 10 bases. Germline V CDR1 and CDR2: MNHNS, SASEGT. V gave up 7 bases and J gave up 5 bases; unmatched junction bases: 8. The CDR3 consists of 15 residues. DNA for the CDR3: TGTGCCAGCAAACTGGGGGGACTAGCGAACAATGAGCAGTTCTTC. Protein product: CASKLGGLANNEQFF.

There are many counts of this clonotype. The V and J genes are TRBV3-1 and TRBJ2-7; D gene ambiguous. CDR1 and CDR2 (germline): LGHDT, YNNKEL (reference sequence). The CDR3 is 13 residues long. V was clipped by 0 bases and J by 6 bases, with 9 bases between them. In DNA form, the CDR3 reads TGTGCCAGCAGCCAAGAGTGGGTAAGCGAGCAGTACTTC. Its translation: CASSQEWVSEQYF.

This clonotype was detected ten times or more. The rearrangement links TRBV20-1 to TRBJ2-3; possibly TRBD1 or TRBD2 for D (6 bases each). Deletions cut 3 bases from V and 0 bases from J, with 13 bases between. CDR3 size: 15 residues. Germline CDR1 and CDR2: DFQATT and SNEGSKA (reference sequence). The chain's CDR3 is CSASQAGQSTDTQYF. CDR3 nucleotide sequence: TGCAGTGCTAGTCAGGCGGGACAAAGCACAGATACGCAGTATTTT.

CDR3 loop: CASRGLAGRVEQFF. As DNA, the CDR3 is TGTGCCAGCAGGGGACTAGCGGGACGGGTTGAGCAGTTCTTC. The chain uses TRBV6-2 or TRBV6-3 and TRBJ2-1, with 13 bases aligning to TRBD2. This CDR3 is built from 14 residues. The junction had 5 bases not matched to a gene; V was cut back by 6 bases and J by 9 bases. Germline CDR1 MNHEY, CDR2 SVGEGT.

This clonotype was recorded many times. The chain recombines TRBV29-1 with TRBJ2-7; no firm D call. V lost 4 bases to trimming and J lost 9 bases, with 16 bases between them. CDR1 and CDR2 from the germline V gene are SQVTM and ANQGSEA. This CDR3 spans 12 amino acids. This chain's CDR3 is CSVASARHGQYF. The CDR3 DNA follows: TGCAGCGTTGCCAGCGCCCGTCATGGGCAGTACTTC.

In its sample, this clonotype was seen many times. The rearrangement joins TRBV20-1 to TRBJ2-3; 7 nucleotides match TRBD2. The V gene end was trimmed by 3 bases and the J gene end by 0 bases; junction bases not matched to a gene: 6. This CDR3 has 15 amino acids. Germline CDR1 reads DFQATT; CDR2 reads SNEGSKA (reference sequence). CDR3 in amino acids: CSASHGTTSTDTQYF. The CDR3 bases are TGCAGTGCTAGCCACGGGACTACTAGCACAGATACGCAGTATTTT.

This clonotype turned up a few times. The V and J genes are TRBV27 and TRBJ2-7, with 10 bases identical to TRBD1. The germline gives CDR1 MNHEY, CDR2 SMNVEV (reference sequence). V was pared by 2 bases and J by 2 bases, with 3 bases of the junction left unmatched. This CDR3 contains 15 residues. The CDR3 DNA reads TGTGCCAGCAGTTTAGGACAGGGGGTCGCCTACGAGCAGTACTTC. The encoded protein is CASSLGQGVAYEQYF.

This chain joins TRBV24-1 and TRBJ2-2, with 8 nucleotides matching TRBD2. Germline V gives CDR1 KGHDR, CDR2 SFDVKD. J lost 6 bases, V lost 4 bases, and 12 bases had no gene match. This CDR3 contains 17 residues. The CDR3 here is CATSDTLAGLSAGELFF. DNA of the CDR3: TGTGCCACCAGTGACACTTTAGCGGGATTATCCGCCGGGGAGCTGTTTTTT.

The chain links TRBV28 to TRBJ2-2; D unresolved. The CDR3 sequence is 15 residues long. Germline lookup yields CDR1 MDHEN and CDR2 SYDVKM. V gave up 7 bases and J gave up 4 bases, with 16 bases separating them. CDR3 sequence (DNA): TGTGCCAGCACCCTCCCCAGTGGTGGCACCGGGGAGCTGTTTTTT. Translating it yields CASTLPSGGTGELFF.

As regards this clonotype: A clone one base away is much larger, so this may be a read error. The V and J genes are TRBV29-1 and TRBJ2-7; maybe TRBD1 (6 bases). The J call may be in error: the DNA end matches TRBJ2-1 better. Germline V lookup: CDR1 SQVTM, CDR2 ANQGSEA. The CDR3 totals 14 residues. CDR3 residues: CSVTGIGSSYEQFF. The CDR3 DNA follows: TGCAGCGTTACAGGGATTGGGAGCTCCTACGAGCAGTTCTTC.

This clonotype was detected many times. The chain carries TRBV5-1 and TRBJ2-1, with D possibly matching TRBD2 (5 bases). The CDR3 consists of 14 residues. V shed 0 bases and J shed 6 bases, with 10 bases lying between them. Germline V lookup: CDR1 SGHRS, CDR2 YFSETQ. DNA for the CDR3: TGCGCCAGCAGCTTGGGACTACCTTCCAATGAGCAGTTCTTC. It codes for CASSLGLPSNEQFF.

V and J are TRBV13 and TRBJ1-4, with D perhaps TRBD1 (5 bases). The CDR3 covers 18 residues. The V gene lost 1 base and the J gene lost 0 bases, with 15 bases spanning the gap. The germline V gene encodes CDR1 PRHDT and CDR2 FYEKMQ (reference sequence). The CDR3 loop reads CASSLAQGRNPTNEKLFF. The CDR3, as DNA: TGTGCCAGCAGCTTAGCGCAGGGACGCAACCCAACTAATGAAAAACTGTTTTTT.

In this sample, this clonotype turned up many times. The chain joins TRBV5-6 to TRBJ1-1; D perhaps matches TRBD1 (6 bases). The V gene lost 6 bases and the J gene lost 0 bases, with 12 bases spanning the gap. This CDR3 contains 14 residues. Germline V gene sequence: CDR1 SGHDT, CDR2 YYEEEE. DNA of the CDR3: TGTGCCAGCACCTACAGGGTGATGAACACTGAAGCTTTCTTT. This translates into CASTYRVMNTEAFF.

This clonotype has a count of ten or more. The CDR3 DNA reads as TGCAGTGCTAGAGATACAGGGGGCTATGGCTACACCTTC. Residues: CSARDTGGYGYTF. The rearrangement links TRBV20-1 to TRBJ1-2, with TRBD1 identical over 8 bases. Trimming removed 0 bases from V and 4 bases from J; junction bases left unmatched: 1. The CDR3 covers 13 residues. Germline CDR1 and CDR2: DFQATT and SNEGSKA (reference sequence).

This clonotype was picked up many times. This chain uses TRBV7-9 with TRBJ2-1; 11 bases are shared with TRBD2. The CDR3 consists of 16 residues. In germline, CDR1 is SEHNR, CDR2 FQNEAQ (reference sequence). V trimming: 5 bases; J trimming: 3 bases; junction bases outside the gene matches: 6. This chain's CDR3 is CASSAWTSGHYNEQFF. CDR3 DNA sequence: TGTGCCAGCAGCGCATGGACTAGCGGGCACTACAATGAGCAGTTCTTC.

This clonotype came up a few times. The J gene is TRBJ2-1, the V gene TRBV20-1; TRBD2 matches 14 bases. Germline CDR1 is DFQATT and CDR2 is SNEGSKA (reference sequence). This CDR3 has 14 residues. V lost 6 bases to trimming and J lost 7 bases; unmatched junction nucleotides: 5. The CDR3 sequence is CSASTSGRGNEQFF. The CDR3, as DNA: TGCAGTGCATCGACTAGCGGGAGGGGGAATGAGCAGTTCTTC.

This clonotype has at least ten counts. The chain recombines TRBV7-9 with TRBJ2-3; 9 bases align to TRBD1. In germline, CDR1 is SEHNR, CDR2 FQNEAQ (reference sequence). J lost 1 base, V lost 5 bases, and 1 base had no gene match. CDR3 length: 14 residues. CDR3 DNA sequence: TGTGCCAGCAGCCGGACAGGGGGCACAGATACGCAGTATTTT. Amino acid sequence: CASSRTGGTDTQYF. The full variable domain, completed using reference TRBV7-9 and TRBJ2-3, is DTGVSQNPRHKITKRGQNVTFRCDPISEHNRLYWYRQTLGQGPEFLTYFQNEAQLEKSRLLSDRFSAERPKGSFSTLEIQRTEQGDSAMYLCASSRTGGTDTQYFGPGTRLTVL.

Only a few counts were recorded for this clonotype. The chain is built from TRBV29-1 and TRBJ1-5; D is ambiguous. CDR3 length: 13 amino acids. V was pared by 6 bases and J by 0 bases, with 9 bases between. The germline gives CDR1 SQVTM, CDR2 ANQGSEA. This CDR3 reads CSVRHNSNQPQHF. The CDR3 nucleotides read TGCAGCGTAAGGCATAATAGCAATCAGCCCCAGCATTTT.